The TCR beta chain described here comes from a study of blood T cell repertoires in COVID-19. Study information: The United States, Italy and Spain provided the acute and convalescent COVID-19 samples.

The CDR3 runs to 15 residues. Trimming removed 6 bases at V and 5 bases at J, with 17 bases between. Per the germline V gene, CDR1 is ENHRY and CDR2 is SYGVKD. In the original workflow: Using reference gene primer amplification, nucleated cell counts were estimated. Generated by immunoSEQ multiplex PCR, the TCRdb table keeps only in-frame clones and is missing some. The V and J calls and the clone size are those of that table, but D and trimming were determined from the DNA. The sample has just under 350,000 clones; around 82% are singletons. This clonotype originated in a man aged 25 to 45 with active or convalescent COVID-19. The sequenced sample was peripheral blood. The chain uses TRBV10-3 and TRBJ2-1, with D perhaps matching TRBD2 (5 bases). CDR3 coding DNA: TGTGCCATCAGCCGCCCGGGATCAGAGGACAATGAGCAGTTCTTC. The encoded protein is CAISRPGSEDNEQFF.